Below are 27 T cell receptor beta chains sequenced from a single sample in a study of blood T cell repertoires in COVID-19. Assay used: immunoSEQ multiplex PCR; TCRdb lists only in-frame clones, some missing. This table holds under 95,000 clones, just over 90% found once. The sample was peripheral blood. The origin of the receptors is a man aged 50-59 years with COVID-19, enrolled during active disease.

This clone was counted a few times. The genes are TRBV5-6 and TRBJ2-1, with D perhaps matching TRBD2 (5 bases). Germline loops: CDR1 SGHDT, CDR2 YYEEEE. The CDR3 is made up of 16 amino acids. Trimming removed 1 base at V and 0 bases at J, with 11 bases between. The CDR3 DNA sequence: TGTGCCAGCAGCTTGTCGCCCGGGGTCTCCTACAATGAGCAGTTCTTC. Translation gives CASSLSPGVSYNEQFF.

The chain carries TRBV7-6 and TRBJ2-1; 10 bases fit TRBD2. The CDR3 is 15 amino acids. Losses at the gene ends were 1 base for V and 10 bases for J; bases not matched to a gene: 7. Germline-derived CDR1 and CDR2 are SGHVS and FNYEAQ. For the CDR3, the DNA is TGTGCCAGCAGCTTAGGGGTAGCGGGAGGAGGCGAGCAGTTCTTC. Protein product: CASSLGVAGGGEQFF.

The chain joins TRBV4-3 to TRBJ1-2; a possible D gene is TRBD1 (5 bases). V was cut by 0 bases and J by 5 bases, with 10 bases left in between. CDR1 and CDR2 (germline): LGHNA, YSLEER. This CDR3 spans 14 amino acids. The CDR3 protein is CASSQDTGVYGYTF. The CDR3 nucleotides read TGCGCCAGCAGCCAAGATACGGGGGTATATGGCTACACCTTC.

The genes are TRBV6-5 and TRBJ1-1; D remains unclear. Per germline, CDR1 MNHEY and CDR2 SVGAGI. The V and J ends lost 5 bases and 4 bases respectively, with 17 bases between them. This CDR3 is 15 amino acids long. This CDR3 is CASSPRGTGGTEAFF. Written as DNA, the CDR3 is TGTGCCAGCAGTCCCCGTGGCACGGGTGGCACTGAAGCTTTCTTT.

This clone was detected only a few times. Here the CDR3 DNA reads TGTGCCAGCAGTTTAGGGAGCTCCTACGAGCAGTACTTC. Its translation: CASSLGSSYEQYF. This chain uses TRBV28 with TRBJ2-7, with D maybe TRBD2 (5 bases). The CDR3 consists of 13 residues. Germline V CDR1 and CDR2: MDHEN, SYDVKM. V gave up 2 bases and J gave up 0 bases, with 5 bases separating them.

The V and J genes are TRBV7-9 and TRBJ2-6; TRBD1 aligns across 10 bases. V gave up 6 bases and J gave up 0 bases; unmatched junction bases: 8. This CDR3 is built from 18 residues. Germline V gene data show CDR1 as SEHNR and CDR2 as FQNEAQ (reference sequence). For the CDR3, the DNA is TGTGCCAGCAGTCGCCGGGACAGGGGAGGCTCTGGGGCCAACGTCCTGACTTTC. It is translated as CASSRRDRGGSGANVLTF.

This clone was seen a single time. J is TRBJ1-5 and V is TRBV28; no clear D gene. This CDR3 spans 14 amino acids. V lost 1 base, J lost 3 bases, and 7 bases lay in between. CDR1 is MDHEN, CDR2 SYDVKM, per germline. The CDR3 region is CASSLSNSNQPQHF. The CDR3 nucleotides are TGTGCCAGCAGTTTATCGAACTCCAATCAGCCCCAGCATTTT.

The chain combines TRBV7-8 with TRBJ1-1; 8 bases align to TRBD1. The junction had 5 bases not matched to a gene; V was cut back by 1 base and J by 7 bases. Germline V gene sequence: CDR1 SGHVS, CDR2 FQNEAQ. The CDR3 has 14 residues. The CDR3: CASSLGDRGSEAFF. The DNA for the CDR3 is TGTGCCAGCAGCTTAGGTGACAGGGGCAGTGAAGCTTTCTTT.

This chain links TRBV18 with TRBJ2-3; a possible D gene is TRBD1 (5 bases). Trimming stripped 5 bases from V and 0 bases from J, with 15 bases between. This CDR3 spans 16 amino acids. Germline CDR1 KGHSH, CDR2 LQKENI. The CDR3 here is CASSSLYRSSTDTQYF. The CDR3 bases are TGTGCCAGCTCATCATTATACAGGTCTAGCACAGATACGCAGTATTTT.

J is TRBJ2-1 and V is TRBV14, with D perhaps matching TRBD2 (5 bases). CDR3 size: 15 residues. Trimming stripped 5 bases from V and 4 bases from J, with 15 bases between. The germline V gene has CDR1 SGHDN and CDR2 FVKESK. CDR3 nucleotides: TGTGCCAGCAGCACCCTCGGCGGGCTATACAATGAGCAGTTCTTC. Protein sequence: CASSTLGGLYNEQFF. The full variable domain, completed using reference TRBV14 and TRBJ2-1, is EAGVTQFPSHSVIEKGQTVTLRCDPISGHDNLYWYRRVMGKEIKFLLHFVKESKQDESGMPNNRFLAERTGGTYSTLKVQPAELEDSGVYFCASSTLGGLYNEQFFGPGTRLTVL.

The rearrangement uses TRBV7-2 and TRBJ2-7; D call uncertain. CDR3 length: 13 residues. Germline-derived CDR1 and CDR2 are SGHTA and FQGNSA. Trimming removed 0 bases at V and 3 bases at J, with 6 bases between. CDR3 nucleotides: TGTGCCAGCAGCTTAGCGCGGAGCTACGAGCAGTACTTC. Translation: CASSLARSYEQYF. Filled out from reference TRBV7-2 and TRBJ2-7, the complete variable domain reads GAGVSQSPSNKVTEKGKDVELRCDPISGHTALYWYRQSLGQGLEFLIYFQGNSAPDKSGLPSDRFSAERTGGSVSTLTIQRTQQEDSAVYLCASSLARSYEQYFGPGTRLTVT.

The V call is TRBV29-1, the J call TRBJ2-3, with a weak D call TRBD2 (5 bases). Per the germline V gene, CDR1 is SQVTM and CDR2 is ANQGSEA. This CDR3 contains 14 residues. V was shortened by 3 bases and J by 2 bases, with 12 bases between the two germline ends. The CDR3 nucleotides read TGCAGCGTTGATCTCCTCGGACTCACAGATACGCAGTATTTT. Its protein product is CSVDLLGLTDTQYF.

The V and J genes are TRBV30 and TRBJ2-2, with TRBD1 as a possible D gene (5 bases). Germline V gene data show CDR1 as GTSNPN and CDR2 as SVGIG (reference sequence). This CDR3 region has 16 residues. Trimming cost V 0 bases and J 5 bases, with 16 bases left between them. The CDR3: CAWSVQGPGVTGELFF. The CDR3 DNA is TGTGCCTGGAGTGTCCAGGGTCCTGGAGTAACCGGGGAGCTGTTTTTT.

This clone was counted a few times. The gene calls are TRBV7-3 and TRBJ2-1; TRBD2 matches at 14 bases. Germline V gene sequence: CDR1 SGHTA, CDR2 FQGTGA. The CDR3 contains 19 residues. Trimming at V came to 4 bases and at J to 3 bases, leaving 11 bases not matched to a gene. For the CDR3, the DNA is TGTGCCAGCAGCTATGGGACTAGCGGGAGACTAGTAAACTACAATGAGCAGTTCTTC. This encodes CASSYGTSGRLVNYNEQFF. Drawing the rest from reference TRBV7-3 and TRBJ2-1, the complete variable domain is GAGVSQTPSNKVTEKGKYVELRCDPISGHTALYWYRQSLGQGPEFLIYFQGTGAADDSGLPNDRFFAVRPEGSVSTLKIQRTERGDSAVYLCASSYGTSGRLVNYNEQFFGPGTRLTVL.

The genes are TRBV9 and TRBJ2-1, with 9 nucleotides matching TRBD2. Per the germline V gene, CDR1 is SGDLS and CDR2 is YYNGEE. The length of the CDR3 is 15 residues. V dropped 3 bases and J dropped 1; count of bases not matched to a gene: 2. The CDR3 sequence: CASSETSGSYNEQFF. CDR3 nucleotide sequence: TGTGCCAGCAGCGAGACTAGCGGTTCCTACAATGAGCAGTTCTTC.

This clone was counted once. This chain joins TRBV7-9 and TRBJ1-5, with a weak D call TRBD1 (6 bases). This CDR3 is built from 14 residues. CDR1 SEHNR and CDR2 FQNEAQ come from the germline V gene (reference sequence). Between the trimmed V and J ends, which lost 5 bases and 4 bases, there was a span of 12 bases. The CDR3 DNA reads TGTGCCAGCAGCCTGACAGGTCCTAATCAGCCCCAGCATTTT. It encodes CASSLTGPNQPQHF.

The CDR3 here is CASSPIPDTLLETQYF. In nucleotides, the CDR3 is TGTGCCAGCAGCCCGATACCGGACACTCTTCTAGAGACCCAGTACTTC. The J gene is TRBJ2-5, the V gene TRBV9; D may be TRBD1 (5 bases). Germline V gene sequence: CDR1 SGDLS, CDR2 YYNGEE. V was clipped by 4 bases and J by 4 bases, with 20 bases between them. This CDR3 has 16 amino acids.

This chain uses TRBV27 with TRBJ2-3, with 7 bases lining up with TRBD2. The V and J ends lost 8 bases and 4 bases, in that order; junction bases with no gene match: 9. The germline CDR1 and CDR2 sequences are MNHEY and SMNVEV (reference sequence). This CDR3 has 14 amino acids. CDR3 nucleotides: TGTGCCAGCGGGCCGGGACTAATTTCAGATACGCAGTATTTT. It translates to CASGPGLISDTQYF.

The DNA of the CDR3 is TGTGCCAGCACCCTAGCGGGGCCCTACAATGAGCAGTTCTTC. Its protein product is CASTLAGPYNEQFF. The rearrangement uses TRBV14 and TRBJ2-1; 9 bases align to TRBD2. With 7 bases clipped from V and 2 bases from J, the junction kept 3 bases outside the gene matches. CDR3 length equals 14 residues. In germline, CDR1 is SGHDN, CDR2 FVKESK.

V usage is TRBV5-1 and J usage is TRBJ1-1, with 7 bases matching TRBD1. V shed 0 bases, J shed 10 bases, and the junction held 9 bases outside the gene matches. There are 14 residues in the CDR3. Germline V gene data show CDR1 as SGHRS and CDR2 as YFSETQ. The CDR3: CASSLATLKGAAFF. CDR3 coding DNA: TGCGCCAGCAGCTTGGCCACCTTGAAGGGGGCAGCTTTCTTT.

The chain combines TRBV4-3 with TRBJ2-3; TRBD2 matches at 8 bases. V was pared by 0 bases and J by 6 bases, with 8 bases of the junction left unmatched. This CDR3 is built from 16 residues. The V gene's germline CDR1 is LGHNA and CDR2 YSLEER. The CDR3 DNA follows: TGCGCCAGCAGCCAAGAATTTAGCGGGAATCAGGATACGCAGTATTTT. Translated: CASSQEFSGNQDTQYF.

This clone was observed a single time. This chain joins TRBV5-4 and TRBJ2-1; 13 bases map to TRBD2. Germline CDR1 reads SGHNT; CDR2 reads YYREEE (reference sequence). The CDR3 covers 14 residues. The junction had 8 bases not matched to a gene; V was cut back by 5 bases and J by 12 bases. The CDR3 bases are TGTGCCAGCAGACCGGGACTAGCGGGATTCGGGCAGTTCTTC. This translates into CASRPGLAGFGQFF.

The chain uses TRBV3-1 (or the pseudogene TRBV3-2) and TRBJ2-1, with TRBD2 matching over 13 bases. The CDR3 is 15 amino acids. J gave up 4 bases and V 6 bases, and 3 bases lay outside the gene matches. Germline V gives CDR1 LGHDT, CDR2 YNNKEL (reference sequence). The CDR3 loop is CASRVGLAGYNEQFF. The CDR3 nucleotides read TGTGCCAGCAGAGTGGGACTAGCGGGGTACAATGAGCAGTTCTTC.

The chain recombines TRBV9 with TRBJ2-3; TRBD2 matches 9 bases. The junction had 5 bases not matched to a gene; V was cut back by 0 bases and J by 0 bases. The CDR3 runs 17 residues. CDR1 is SGDLS and CDR2 is YYNGEE in the germline V gene. CDR3: CASSVASSGTSTDTQYF. The CDR3 nucleotides are TGTGCCAGCAGCGTAGCTTCTAGCGGGACAAGCACAGATACGCAGTATTTT. The complete variable domain, with remaining parts taken from reference TRBV9 and TRBJ2-3, reads DSGVTQTPKHLITATGQRVTLRCSPRSGDLSVYWYQQSLDQGLQFLIQYYNGEERAKGNILERFSAQQFPDLHSELNLSSLELGDSALYFCASSVASSGTSTDTQYFGPGTRLTVL.

In its sample, this clone was seen once. The gene calls are TRBV6-2 or TRBV6-3 and TRBJ2-5; a possible D gene is TRBD1 (5 bases). V was clipped by 6 bases and J by 5 bases, with 13 bases between them. The CDR3 length is 13 residues. CDR1 and CDR2 from the germline V gene are MNHEY and SVGEGT. The DNA of the CDR3 is TGTGCCAGCAGCAAAGGGGCCCGGGAGACCCAGTACTTC. Residues: CASSKGARETQYF.

The chain links TRBV6-6 to TRBJ1-1, with 7 bases that match TRBD1. Germline CDR1 is MNHNY and CDR2 is SVGAGI (reference sequence). CDR3 length: 15 residues. Trimming took 2 bases from V and 1 from J; bases not matched to a gene: 4. The chain's CDR3 is CASSYVDRANTEAFF. The CDR3 region has the DNA TGTGCCAGCAGTTACGTAGACAGGGCGAACACTGAAGCTTTCTTT.

The chain links TRBV15 to TRBJ2-7; 8 bases are a match to TRBD2. Germline CDR1 LNHNV, CDR2 YYDKDF (reference sequence). The length of the CDR3 is 14 residues. J was trimmed by 5 bases and V by 4 bases; bases with no gene match: 7. CDR3 sequence reads: CATSTGGGRNEQYV. In nucleotides, the CDR3 is TGTGCCACCAGCACCGGCGGGGGGCGAAACGAGCAGTACGTC.